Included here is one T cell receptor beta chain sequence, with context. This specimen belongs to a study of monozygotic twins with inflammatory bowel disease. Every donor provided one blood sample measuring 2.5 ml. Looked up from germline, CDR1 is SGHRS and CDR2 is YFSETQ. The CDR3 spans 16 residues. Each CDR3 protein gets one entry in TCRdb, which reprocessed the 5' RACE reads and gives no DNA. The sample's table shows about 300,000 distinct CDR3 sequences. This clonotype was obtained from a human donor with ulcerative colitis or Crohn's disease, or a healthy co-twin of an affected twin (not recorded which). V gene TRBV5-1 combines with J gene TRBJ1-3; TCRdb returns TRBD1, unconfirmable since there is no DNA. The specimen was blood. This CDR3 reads CASSYNGQGAGNTIYF.